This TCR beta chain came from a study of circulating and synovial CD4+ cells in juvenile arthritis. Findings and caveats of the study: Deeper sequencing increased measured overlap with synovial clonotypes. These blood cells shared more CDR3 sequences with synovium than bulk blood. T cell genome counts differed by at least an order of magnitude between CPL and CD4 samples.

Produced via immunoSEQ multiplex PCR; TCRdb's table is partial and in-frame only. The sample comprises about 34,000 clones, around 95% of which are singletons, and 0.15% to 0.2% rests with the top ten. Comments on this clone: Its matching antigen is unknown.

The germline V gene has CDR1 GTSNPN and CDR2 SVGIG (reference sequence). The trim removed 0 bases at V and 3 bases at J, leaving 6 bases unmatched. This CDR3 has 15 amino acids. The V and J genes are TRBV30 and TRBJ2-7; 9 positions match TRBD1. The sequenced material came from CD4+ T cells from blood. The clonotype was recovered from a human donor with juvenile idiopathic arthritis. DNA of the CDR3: TGTGCCTGGAGTGTAATGTCGGGACAGGGCTACGAGCAGTACTTC. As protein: CAWSVMSGQGYEQYF.